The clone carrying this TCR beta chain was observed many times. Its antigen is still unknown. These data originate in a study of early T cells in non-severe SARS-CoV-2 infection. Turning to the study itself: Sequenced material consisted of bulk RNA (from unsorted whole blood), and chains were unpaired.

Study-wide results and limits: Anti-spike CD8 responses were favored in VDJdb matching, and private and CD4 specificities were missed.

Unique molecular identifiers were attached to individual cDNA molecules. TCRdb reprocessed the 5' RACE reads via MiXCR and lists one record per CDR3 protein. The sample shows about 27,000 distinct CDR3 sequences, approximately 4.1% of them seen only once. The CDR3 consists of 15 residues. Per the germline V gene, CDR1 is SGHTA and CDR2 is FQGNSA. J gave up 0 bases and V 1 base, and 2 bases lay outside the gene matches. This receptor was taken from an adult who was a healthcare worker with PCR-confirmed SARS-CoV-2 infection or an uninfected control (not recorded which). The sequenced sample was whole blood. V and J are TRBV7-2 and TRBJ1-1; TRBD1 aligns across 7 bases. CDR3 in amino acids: CASSLVTGVNTEAFF. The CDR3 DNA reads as TGTGCCAGCAGCTTAGTAACAGGGGTGAACACTGAAGCTTTCTTT. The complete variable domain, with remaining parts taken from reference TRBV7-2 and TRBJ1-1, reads GAGVSQSPSNKVTEKGKDVELRCDPISGHTALYWYRQSLGQGLEFLIYFQGNSAPDKSGLPSDRFSAERTGGSVSTLTIQRTQQEDSAVYLCASSLVTGVNTEAFFGQGTRLTVV.